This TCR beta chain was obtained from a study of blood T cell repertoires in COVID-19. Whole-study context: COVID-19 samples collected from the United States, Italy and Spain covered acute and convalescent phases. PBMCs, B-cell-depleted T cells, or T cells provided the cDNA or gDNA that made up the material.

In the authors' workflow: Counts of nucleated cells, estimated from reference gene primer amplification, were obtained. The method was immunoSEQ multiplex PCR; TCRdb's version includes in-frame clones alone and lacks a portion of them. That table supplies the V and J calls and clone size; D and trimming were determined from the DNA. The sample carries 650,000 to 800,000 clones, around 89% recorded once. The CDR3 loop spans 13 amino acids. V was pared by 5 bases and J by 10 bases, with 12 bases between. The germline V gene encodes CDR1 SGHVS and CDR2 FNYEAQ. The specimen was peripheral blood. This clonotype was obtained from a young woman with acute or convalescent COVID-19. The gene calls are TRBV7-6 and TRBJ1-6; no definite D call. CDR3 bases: TGTGCCAGCAGCACCACATCATTGTCACCCCTCCACTTT. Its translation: CASSTTSLSPLHF.